One T cell receptor beta chain is described in this entry. This receptor's antigen is unknown. Base-call qualities are not available, and no considerably larger clone is one nucleotide away. Preparation of the library involved the immunoSEQ multiplex PCR assay. For the multiplex PCR, a mixture combining 60 forward primers for TCR Vbeta segments and 13 reverse primers for TCR Jbeta segments was used. The CDR3 region of rearranged TCR beta genes was amplified from genomic DNA by a multiplex PCR assay. On the Illumina HiSeq System, the amplified TCR beta libraries were sequenced as 87-base-pair reads. In the source study's methods: Across the 670 or so repertoires, a later analysis counted approximately 83 million unique TCR beta chains, roughly 11 million of which were shared by at least two donors. Raw reads were error-corrected and collapsed into unique sequences with a nearest-neighbor algorithm that merged closely related sequences to remove PCR and sequencing errors. V, D and J gene segments were assigned by aligning CDR3 sequences to IMGT reference sequences. For a sequence to be retained, a match of at least six nucleotides to both a V gene segment and a J gene segment was required. Rearrangements were classified as productive when the CDR3 lacked stop codons and remained in frame with V and J, and all other rearrangements were classified as non-productive. CDR3 was defined by IMGT convention, running from the second conserved V-encoded cysteine to the conserved J-encoded phenylalanine. In an earlier analysis of around 640 of the donors, sequences lacking an unambiguous match to a single V gene segment were excluded. In an earlier analysis of 587 of the donors, a V segment was called functional when productive rearrangements were above 56.7%, and segregating when the standard deviation between donors exceeded 5%. A statistical classification framework was built for diagnosing cytomegalovirus status from the catalog of TCR beta chain sequences. In a later analysis, TCR nucleotide sequences were compared against IMGT/GENE-DB human TR gene sequences so that V and J genes could be assigned. The TCRdist pipeline was used in a later analysis to assign CDR3 sequences and most-parsimonious VDJ recombination scenarios. In a later analysis, each TCR beta chain was defined by its CDR3 amino acid sequence together with its V-gene family, and reads without a unique V-gene family were excluded. In a later analysis, 550 to 650 highly shared, low-generation-probability nucleotide sequences were removed to address suspected cross-contamination and a sequencing artifact. For each public chain, a later analysis derived a clonal expansion index from normalized ranks of inferred template counts within each repertoire. A later analysis computed generation probabilities with a VDJ recombination model fitted to out-of-frame rearrangements, and checked the results against IGoR. In a later analysis, TCR-TCR, TCR-HLA and TCR-CMV co-occurrence was scored with hypergeometric tests, and a repertoire-size bias correction was applied to TCR pairs. To estimate false discovery rates, a later analysis permuted the HLA or CMV assignments 20 times. In a later analysis, co-occurring TCRs were grouped with DBSCAN, and TCRdist sequence similarity was added when clustering was performed within HLA-allele-positive subsets. Repertoires with fewer than 30,000 or more than 120,000 public chains were left out of co-occurrence clustering, as were roughly five repertoires with anomalous nucleotide sharing. As stored in TCRdb, this immuneACCESS dataset retains in-frame rearrangements with V and J assigned. A fraction of the clones does not appear; measured against another copy, unresolved V genes explain less than half of the discrepancy, and the remainder lacks a known reason. For V, J and clone size, that table is used; D and trimming come from the DNA. This sample lists 90,000 or so clones; about 80% were detected once. The top ten clones comprise roughly a quarter of the sample.

The sample comes from a study of cytomegalovirus exposure and HLA in healthy donors (dated by TCRdb to 2016 to 2017). In terms of the full investigation: In an earlier analysis of some 610 of the donors, less than 350 Gb of sequence data and 100 million or so unique TCR beta sequences from some 170 million T cells were reported. About 320 gigabases of sequencing data and 78 million or so unique TCR sequences were included in an early release covering roughly 600 HLA-typed donors. Of the approximately 400 genotyped donors, approximately 80% fell in the genetic ancestry cluster associated with self-reported Caucasian donors. The study aimed to test whether cataloging public T cell receptors could reveal signatures of past pathogen exposure. Using immunosequencing, the study profiled T cell repertoires from about 610 subjects and related those repertoires to cytomegalovirus serostatus. Along with the approximately 600-subject first cohort, a separate validation cohort of some 130 different subjects was used. High-throughput TCR immunosequencing, statistical association of individual TCRs with disease status, and machine learning were combined to predict cytomegalovirus infection status. A later analysis re-examined previously published TCR beta repertoires from just over 650 donors and added high-resolution HLA genotyping to investigate patterns of TCR occurrence. In the later analysis, no new phenotypic data were used to find candidate immune exposures; instead, reliance was placed on TCR beta sequences and their occurrence across donors. In an earlier analysis of 500 to 650 of the donors, high-throughput TCR beta sequencing was used to judge whether each TCR beta V gene segment behaved as functional or pseudogenic. Alongside the repertoire data, information on donor age, sex, ethnicity and CMV serostatus was compiled. In a later genetic analysis, genome-wide SNP genotypes for about 55% of the 666 donors were used, and that subset was treated as a discovery cohort. All discovery cohort repertoires had been generated using a single sequencing platform. Both class I and class II loci were covered by HLA typing, at four-digit resolution. The number of donors typed differed by locus, with roughly 629-640 for A, B, C, DRB1 and DQB1, around 500 for DQA1, nearly 610 for DPA1, and approximately 470 for DPB1. Because of strong linkage in the cohort, four to six DR-DQ haplotypes were treated as single units for association and clustering. Among several hundred genotyped donors of the cohort, an average of about 220,000 unique TCR beta nucleotide sequences was sequenced per donor, of which about 18% were non-productive.

The cohort consisted of hundreds of healthy bone marrow donors. At the time of sampling, all cohort members were nominally healthy, though unrecorded immune exposures were likely present. The donor was CMV seropositive and belonged to the group of around 300 seropositive cohort members. Every donor gave a peripheral blood sample, and the peripheral blood mononuclear cells from that sample were used for TCR beta sequencing. The Qiagen DNeasy Blood Extraction Kit was used to extract genomic DNA from the blood cell samples. The CDR3 goes from the cysteine to the phenylalanine over 16 residues. The read is trimmed to its CDR3 DNA, 48 bases read in frame from base 1. CDR1 SGHRS and CDR2 YFSETQ are derived from the germline V gene. V and J are trimmed by 3 bases and 8 bases, and the gene matches miss 10 bases of the junction. Summary of the overall study and its limitations: A few of the identified cytomegalovirus-associated TCR beta chains were confirmed in vitro to be specific for cytomegalovirus antigens. In a later analysis, several top co-occurrence clusters were reported to appear linked to parvovirus B19, influenza, CMV and Epstein-Barr virus. A later genetic analysis associated a missense DCLRE1C variant with V-gene and J-gene trimming of TCR beta chains, and an independent cohort replicated the association. Because counts were too low, seventeen rarely observed V segments, including chromosome 9 orphons, were left out of the earlier analysis of some 640 of the donors. The study gave a list of more than 150 TCR beta chains associated with cytomegalovirus. In a later analysis, some 18,000 TCR beta sequences were associated with specific HLA alleles at a false discovery rate of 0.05. Roughly uniform sequencing depth across donors was assumed in presence/absence analyses, although this assumption may not hold. Strong co-occurrence of HLA alleles, especially DR and DQ, made assigning TCR associations to individual alleles difficult. Broadly in line with IMGT annotations, most TCR beta V segments showed up in productive rearrangements about 87% or about 30% of the time in an earlier analysis of around 550 of the donors. A further reported finding was that TCR beta sequences accurately predicted the HLA-A and HLA-B alleles for most subjects in the first cohort. The only immune exposure information available for the cohort was CMV serostatus. Linkage disequilibrium might explain the correlated functional status among segregating V segments, but an unknown experimental factor could not be ruled out. A later analysis found that TCR association rates varied across HLA loci, with DRB1 alleles showing the most associated TCRs and HLA-C alleles the fewest. This cohort had only TCR beta chains sequenced, and the lack of alpha or paired-chain data limited which features could be detected. The authors suggested that the approach could potentially be generalized to other disease states and immunological phenotypes. Compared with equally common non-associated chains, HLA-associated TCR beta chains in a later analysis were more clonally expanded and had lower generation probabilities. A cluster of highly shared sequence variants was judged likely to represent a technical artifact of the sequencing pipeline. A later genetic analysis reported fewer N-insertions in productive TCRs among donors in an Asian-associated ancestry cluster than the roughly 690-donor mean. Because HLA typing was unavailable for some donors at each locus, only the typed subset was used in association tests. Across donors, most TCR sequences were observed very rarely, whereas some public TCRs were present in many individuals. Most CMV-associated TCR beta chains appeared to be HLA-restricted in a later analysis, and the HLA associations seemed to be driven largely by CMV exposure. In both the original and validation cohorts, the classifier was reported to diagnose cytomegalovirus status with high specificity and sensitivity. Because the 87-base-pair reads could not distinguish some IMGT-functional V segments, including TRBV6-2 and TRBV6-3, those segments were excluded.

The receptor was derived from a woman in her forties or fifties in good health and CMV-seropositive. The V and J genes are TRBV5-1 and TRBJ1-4, with TRBD1 identical over 10 junction bases. The sample was PBMCs. The CDR3 here reads CASSYGTGERDEKLFF. The DNA is as follows: TGCGCCAGCAGCTACGGGACAGGGGAACGGGACGAAAAACTGTTTTTT.